This TCR beta chain was found in a study of beta chain features in type 1 diabetes. The CDR3 sequence is 17 residues long. CDR1 SEHNR and CDR2 FQNEAQ come from the germline V gene (reference sequence). V was shortened by 1 base and J by 4 bases, with 14 bases between the two germline ends. Every bit of the isolated RNA underwent reverse transcription, so sequencing read expressed TCRB transcripts. The protocol was immunoSEQ multiplex PCR, while the TCRdb copy is restricted to in-frame clones and leaves out a portion. The sample consists of under 500,000 clones, over 25% of them appearing once. The rearrangement joins TRBV7-9 to TRBJ2-6; D not resolved. The receptor comes from a man between 18 and 29 years old in good health. Sequencing was performed on naive CD4+ T cells from blood. The CDR3 bases are TGTGCCAGCAGCTTAGAATGGAACCCCCTCGGGGCCAACGTCCTGACTTTC. Translated, it gives CASSLEWNPLGANVLTF.